Following are 24 T cell receptor beta chains from one sample sequenced in a study of T-cell memory formation after mild COVID-19. TCRdb independently ran MiXCR on the 5' RACE reads; one entry per CDR3 protein. This sample yields 450,000 to 700,000 distinct CDR3 sequences, of which more than 15% are seen a single time; more than 10% belongs to the top ten. Sequenced material: PBMCs or a T cell subset sorted from them (not recorded which). Source of these receptors: an adult woman who had mild COVID-19 (a few samples of this study predate the infection). Cell type and time point are not known.

This chain links TRBV15 with TRBJ2-5, with 10 bases aligning to TRBD2. V lost 4 bases and J lost 3; bases outside the gene matches: 14. This CDR3 region has 18 residues. Germline V gives CDR1 LNHNV, CDR2 YYDKDF (reference sequence). The CDR3 protein is CATSTPFGSSGSEETQYF. The CDR3, as DNA: TGTGCCACCAGCACCCCCTTTGGGTCTAGCGGGAGTGAAGAGACCCAGTACTTC.

This clonotype was counted only a few times. The chain couples TRBV5-4 to TRBJ2-5; weak D call: TRBD2 (5 bases). Trimming pared 2 bases from V and 5 bases from J, leaving 10 bases between. CDR1 SGHNT and CDR2 YYREEE come from the germline V gene (reference sequence). There are 13 residues in the CDR3. The CDR3 reads CASSFGAAETQYF. Here the CDR3 DNA reads TGTGCCAGCAGCTTCGGAGCGGCGGAGACCCAGTACTTC.

The chain couples TRBV24-1 to TRBJ2-7; D unclear. CDR3 length: 11 residues. Trimming removed 4 bases at V and 3 bases at J, with 3 bases between. Germline loops: CDR1 KGHDR, CDR2 SFDVKD. CDR3 sequence (DNA): TGTGCCACCAGTGACTACTACGAGCAGTACTTC. This codes for CATSDYYEQYF.

The chain carries TRBV3-1 and TRBJ2-4; D unresolved. V lost 1 base and J 5 bases, leaving 3 bases between the germline ends. Germline CDR1 reads LGHDT; CDR2 reads YNNKEL (reference sequence). The CDR3 spans 12 residues. CDR3 nucleotides: TGTGCCAGCAGCCAAGGTGAAAACATTCAGTACTTC. Amino acids: CASSQGENIQYF.

This clonotype was picked up a small number of times. The CDR3 loop is CASSPFQQGAMEKLFF. For the CDR3, the DNA is TGTGCCAGCTCGCCTTTCCAACAGGGGGCCATGGAAAAACTGTTTTTT. The genes are TRBV18 and TRBJ1-4, with TRBD1 matching 9 bases. The V gene's germline CDR1 is KGHSH and CDR2 LQKENI. With V trimmed by 6 bases and J by 8 bases, 13 bases remained unmatched. This CDR3 comprises 16 residues.

This clonotype was found a few times. The chain uses TRBV7-3 and TRBJ1-1; D might be TRBD1 (5 bases). The V gene lost 1 base and the J gene lost 0 bases, with 6 bases spanning the gap. CDR1 and CDR2 (germline): SGHTA, FQGTGA. The CDR3 totals 14 residues. CDR3 in amino acids: CASSLIGVNTEAFF. The DNA of the CDR3 is TGTGCCAGCAGCTTAATAGGGGTGAACACTGAAGCTTTCTTT.

V usage is TRBV13 and J usage is TRBJ2-1, with a tentative D call TRBD2 (5 bases). V was clipped by 0 bases and J by 8 bases, with 14 bases between them. CDR3 length equals 15 residues. Germline V gene sequence: CDR1 PRHDT, CDR2 FYEKMQ (reference sequence). The CDR3 nucleotides read TGTGCCAGCAGCTTAGGCCGAGGAGGTCACGATGAGCAGTTCTTC. Residues: CASSLGRGGHDEQFF.

This clonotype was detected a few times. This sequence joins TRBV6-5 and TRBJ1-5; D might be TRBD1 (6 bases). The V gene lost 4 bases and the J gene lost 6 bases, with 13 bases spanning the gap. Germline-derived CDR1 and CDR2 are MNHEY and SVGAGI. This CDR3 has 14 amino acids. The DNA for the CDR3 is TGTGCCAGCAGTTCGGGGGGGCTCGGTCAGCCCCAGCATTTT. This sequence encodes CASSSGGLGQPQHF.

The chain has TRBV20-1 and TRBJ1-2; no definite D call. Germline assignment: CDR1 DFQATT and CDR2 SNEGSKA (reference sequence). The CDR3 totals 17 residues. V lost 0 bases and J 0 bases, leaving 17 bases between the germline ends. The DNA for the CDR3 is TGCAGTGCTAGAGATGAATCAGTAAATCAAGCTAACTATGGCTACACCTTC. This translates into CSARDESVNQANYGYTF.

This sequence joins TRBV18 and TRBJ2-7; tentative D call: TRBD1 (6 bases). The CDR3 consists of 16 residues. Per the germline V gene, CDR1 is KGHSH and CDR2 is LQKENI. V was pared by 0 bases and J by 3 bases, with 15 bases between. The CDR3 DNA sequence: TGTGCCAGCTCACCACCGCACAGGGTCCCCTTCTACGAGCAGTACTTC. Protein product: CASSPPHRVPFYEQYF. Full variable domain (outside the CDR3, taken from reference TRBV18 and TRBJ2-7): NAGVMQNPRHLVRRRGQEARLRCSPMKGHSHVYWYRQLPEEGLKFMVYLQKENIIDESGMPKERFSAEFPKEGPSILRIQQVVRGDSAAYFCASSPPHRVPFYEQYFGPGTRLTVT.

CDR3 residues: CASSLGLAGGGYNEQFF. The DNA for the CDR3 is TGTGCCAGCAGTTTGGGACTAGCGGGGGGCGGGTACAATGAGCAGTTCTTC. This chain uses TRBV12-3 or TRBV12-4 with TRBJ2-1, with 15 bases that match TRBD2. The ends lost 3 bases at V and 4 bases at J; junction bases unmatched: 4. The CDR3 runs to 17 residues.

J is TRBJ2-2 and V is TRBV24-1; D is unresolved. V gave up 8 bases and J gave up 6 bases, with 9 bases separating them. CDR1 and CDR2 from the germline V gene are KGHDR and SFDVKD. This CDR3 has 12 residues. This CDR3 reads CATKGDAGELFF. Here the CDR3 DNA reads TGTGCCACCAAAGGCGATGCCGGGGAGCTGTTTTTT.

V is TRBV5-1 and J is TRBJ1-1, with 9 bases matching TRBD1. Trimming at V came to 2 bases and at J to 7 bases, leaving 9 bases not matched to a gene. Germline loops: CDR1 SGHRS, CDR2 YFSETQ. The CDR3 length is 15 residues. CDR3 in DNA: TGCGCCAGCAGCTTACCGGGACAGGGAGGCATTGAAGCTTTCTTT. This gives the protein CASSLPGQGGIEAFF.

In its sample, this clonotype was seen many times. J is TRBJ2-3 and V is TRBV12-3 or TRBV12-4, with D possibly matching TRBD2 (7 bases). The length of the CDR3 is 15 residues. V was cut by 8 bases and J by 0 bases, with 15 bases left in between. CDR3 bases: TGTGCCAGCCGCTTGGCGGGGGCAAGCACAGATACGCAGTATTTT. As protein: CASRLAGASTDTQYF.

The chain employs TRBV29-1 and TRBJ2-3; TRBD2 is a possible D gene (6 bases). The CDR3 has 15 amino acids. Per germline, CDR1 SQVTM and CDR2 ANQGSEA. With 4 bases removed from V and 7 bases from J, the gap between germline ends came to 21 bases. DNA of the CDR3: TGCAGCGTTGCTCTCCCCGGGGGACGCACGTATACGCAGTATTTT. This translates into CSVALPGGRTYTQYF.

V is TRBV18 and J is TRBJ2-4; D is possibly TRBD1 (6 bases). The V gene lost 1 base and the J gene lost 9 bases, with 16 bases spanning the gap. The CDR3 runs 15 residues. The V gene's germline CDR1 is KGHSH and CDR2 LQKENI. In nucleotides, the CDR3 is TGTGCCAGCTCACCACAAGCGACAGGACCTAGCATTCAGTACTTC. It encodes CASSPQATGPSIQYF. Full variable domain (remainder filled in from reference TRBV18 and TRBJ2-4): NAGVMQNPRHLVRRRGQEARLRCSPMKGHSHVYWYRQLPEEGLKFMVYLQKENIIDESGMPKERFSAEFPKEGPSILRIQQVVRGDSAAYFCASSPQATGPSIQYFGAGTRLSVL.

The chain employs TRBV20-1 and TRBJ1-5; 10 bases agree with TRBD1. The CDR3 has 15 residues. Germline V CDR1 and CDR2: DFQATT, SNEGSKA (reference sequence). Germline trimming cut 3 bases from V and 6 bases from J; bases unmatched to any gene: 8. CDR3 sequence (DNA): TGCAGTGCTAGCCCGACGACAGGGGGCGGTCAGCCCCAGCATTTT. Its protein is CSASPTTGGGQPQHF.

This clonotype was seen many times. The rearrangement links TRBV7-2 to TRBJ1-1; a possible D gene is TRBD1 (5 bases). Germline V gene lookup returns CDR1 SGHTA and CDR2 FQGNSA. CDR3 length equals 15 residues. Trimming left V 5 bases short and J 0 bases short, with 13 bases between. DNA of the CDR3: TGTGCCAGCAGCCCGCCGGGGACGCTGAACACTGAAGCTTTCTTT. Translating gives CASSPPGTLNTEAFF.

This clonotype was recorded at least ten times. This rearrangement joins TRBV6-4 to TRBJ2-3, with 10 bases that match TRBD1. CDR3 length: 15 residues. In germline, CDR1 is MRHNA, CDR2 SNTAGT. The junction had 6 bases not matched to a gene; V was cut back by 5 bases and J by 4 bases. CDR3 loop: CASSQTGGESDTQYF. In DNA, the CDR3 is TGTGCCAGCAGTCAGACAGGGGGCGAATCAGATACGCAGTATTTT.

The CDR3: CASSQGTQGRGDYGYTF. For the CDR3, the DNA is TGCGCCAGCAGCCAAGGAACTCAGGGAAGGGGGGACTATGGCTACACCTTC. This chain connects TRBV4-1 to TRBJ1-2; D might be TRBD1 (6 bases). Per the germline V gene, CDR1 is MGHRA and CDR2 is YSYEKL. The CDR3 has 17 amino acids. The V end was cut by 1 base, the J end by 3 bases, with 18 bases between.

This chain joins TRBV5-1 and TRBJ2-5; D is undetermined. Germline V gene data show CDR1 as SGHRS and CDR2 as YFSETQ. This CDR3 is 15 amino acids long. The germline V and J ends were trimmed by 2 bases and 0 bases, with 11 bases remaining between them. CDR3 loop: CASSFIAPYQETQYF. CDR3 nucleotide sequence: TGCGCCAGCAGCTTCATCGCCCCGTACCAAGAGACCCAGTACTTC. Filled out from reference TRBV5-1 and TRBJ2-5, the complete variable domain reads KAGVTQTPRYLIKTRGQQVTLSCSPISGHRSVSWYQQTPGQGLQFLFEYFSETQRNKGNFPGRFSGRQFSNSRSEMNVSTLELGDSALYLCASSFIAPYQETQYFGPGTRLLVL.

The chain carries TRBV7-9 and TRBJ1-2, with 8 bases matching TRBD1. Unmatched junction bases numbered 7, after V lost 4 bases and J lost 3 bases. The length of the CDR3 is 15 residues. In germline, CDR1 is SEHNR, CDR2 FQNEAQ (reference sequence). The CDR3 sequence is CASSSGLQGDYGYTF. The DNA for the CDR3 is TGTGCCAGCAGCTCCGGCCTACAGGGGGACTATGGCTACACCTTC.

J is TRBJ2-3 and V is TRBV14, with 8 bases fitting TRBD2. The CDR3 has 16 amino acids. Germline trimming cut 2 bases from V and 3 bases from J; bases unmatched to any gene: 7. CDR1 is SGHDN, CDR2 FVKESK, per germline. The CDR3 loop is CASSQPGLARTDTQYF. In DNA form, the CDR3 reads TGTGCCAGCAGCCAACCCGGACTAGCTCGGACAGATACGCAGTATTTT.

The sample holds a few counts of this clonotype. This chain uses TRBV27 with TRBJ1-1; possible D gene TRBD1, 5 bases. V was pared by 3 bases and J by 4 bases, with 15 bases between. There are 15 residues in the CDR3. Germline CDR1 is MNHEY and CDR2 is SMNVEV (reference sequence). CDR3: CASSFSGTLFTEAFF. CDR3 in DNA: TGTGCCAGCAGTTTCTCTGGGACTTTGTTCACTGAAGCTTTCTTT.